What follows are 32 T cell receptor beta chains derived from one specimen sequenced in a study of shared clonotypes between healthy human individuals. The protocol was immunoSEQ multiplex PCR, while the TCRdb copy is restricted to in-frame clones and leaves out a portion. The repertoire has over a million clones, around three quarters of them found once; the top ten carry more than 0.5%. The specimen sequenced was memory CD4+ T cells from PBMCs. The sample's subset: CD45RA-negative fraction. These receptors came from a man between 18 and 29 years old in good health. Some clones in this sample may be carry-over from other donors' samples.

In this sample, this clone turned up many times. At the DNA level, this CDR3 is encoded by other sequences in the same sample as well. J is TRBJ2-1 and V is TRBV6-5, with 7 bases that match TRBD2. J lost 9 bases, V lost 0 bases, and 11 bases had no gene match. Germline lookup yields CDR1 MNHEY and CDR2 SVGAGI. The CDR3 covers 16 residues. CDR3 amino acids: CASSYSGDYGEREQFF. DNA for the CDR3: TGTGCCAGCAGTTACTCGGGGGACTATGGCGAGCGTGAGCAGTTCTTC.

The rearrangement joins TRBV7-2 to TRBJ2-3; unclear D gene. V lost 10 bases to trimming and J lost 6 bases, with 17 bases between them. CDR1 SGHTA and CDR2 FQGNSA come from the germline V gene. CDR3 length: 13 residues. For the CDR3, the DNA is TGTGCCACACCACCGGTAGGAGCCGATACGCAGTATTTT. Translation: CATPPVGADTQYF.

This chain connects TRBV27 to TRBJ2-1, with 8 bases matching TRBD2. The CDR3 extends over 13 amino acids. The V and J ends lost 7 bases and 5 bases, in that order; junction bases with no gene match: 4. Germline CDR1 is MNHEY and CDR2 is SMNVEV (reference sequence). CDR3 DNA sequence: TGTGCCAGCAAGCGGGAGAGAAACAATGAGCAGTTCTTC. As protein: CASKRERNNEQFF.

The V gene is TRBV18, the J gene TRBJ1-1, with D perhaps TRBD1 (6 bases). Trimming shortened V by 2 bases and J by 3 bases, and 16 bases separated the two germline ends. Per germline, CDR1 KGHSH and CDR2 LQKENI. This CDR3 has 16 amino acids. The CDR3 loop is CASSPLVGRGHTEAFF. Written as DNA, the CDR3 is TGTGCCAGCTCACCATTGGTGGGCAGGGGACACACTGAAGCTTTCTTT.

The gene calls are TRBV6-5 and TRBJ2-1; D is perhaps TRBD2 (6 bases). The V end lost 0 bases, the J end lost 5 bases, and 11 bases lay between the germline ends. The CDR3 has 15 residues. Per the germline V gene, CDR1 is MNHEY and CDR2 is SVGAGI. The CDR3 spells CASSYSRLENNEQFF. In DNA form, the CDR3 reads TGTGCCAGCAGTTACTCCCGACTAGAGAACAATGAGCAGTTCTTC.

Points on this clone: The CDR3 carries no conserved terminal phenylalanine or tryptophan, so it likely arises from a read error. V usage is TRBV30 and J usage is TRBJ2-7; unclear D gene. The V end lost 8 bases, the J end lost 2 bases, and 13 bases lay between the germline ends. Germline lookup yields CDR1 GTSNPN and CDR2 SVGIG (reference sequence). The CDR3 sequence is 12 residues long. This chain's CDR3 is CARSEGPYEQYY. In DNA form, the CDR3 reads TGTGCCCGATCGGAAGGGCCCTACGAGCAGTACTAC.

The V call is TRBV11-2, the J call TRBJ2-7; TRBD2 is a possible D gene (6 bases). V was clipped by 4 bases and J by 9 bases, with 19 bases between them. This CDR3 has 14 amino acids. CDR1 is SGHAT, CDR2 FQNNGV, per germline. CDR3 DNA sequence: TGTGCCAGCAGCTCCATCGGGGGAGGCCAGGGGCAGTACTTC. It translates to CASSSIGGGQGQYF.

As concerns this clone: Within the sample, other DNA sequences also encode this same CDR3. This chain links TRBV2 with TRBJ2-3; D gene unclear. Germline V gene lookup returns CDR1 SNHLY and CDR2 FYNNEI. The CDR3 runs 13 residues. Trimming took 3 bases from V and 5 from J, leaving 9 bases between them. The DNA for the CDR3 is TGTGCCAGCAGTGACCGTTCAGGAGATACGCAGTATTTT. Translated: CASSDRSGDTQYF.

The table lists this clone with a count of one. The chain combines TRBV7-9 with TRBJ2-1; D is ambiguous. Germline values: CDR1 SEHNR, CDR2 FQNEAQ (reference sequence). Trimming pared 4 bases from V and 8 bases from J, leaving 18 bases between. The CDR3 is 15 amino acids. The CDR3 reads CASSSWGRVGDEQFF. The CDR3 nucleotides are TGTGCCAGCAGCTCTTGGGGTAGGGTTGGGGATGAGCAGTTCTTC.

The chain combines TRBV10-3 with TRBJ2-7, with TRBD2 matching 8 bases. Per germline, CDR1 ENHRY and CDR2 SYGVKD. The CDR3 spans 16 residues. V was clipped by 1 base and J by 0 bases; unmatched bases: 5. CDR3 DNA sequence: TGTGCCATCAGTGAGTTAGTAGCGGGGATCTCCTACGAGCAGTACTTC. It specifies CAISELVAGISYEQYF.

This chain joins TRBV28 and TRBJ2-1, with D perhaps given as TRBD1 or TRBD2 (5 bases each). From germline, CDR1 is MDHEN and CDR2 SYDVKM. The length of the CDR3 is 13 residues. V shed 6 bases and J shed 9 bases, with 15 bases lying between them. CDR3 sequence (DNA): TGTGCCAGCAGCAGTTTCCCAGGGAGTGAGCAGTTCTTC. Translation: CASSSFPGSEQFF.

This clone was seen a single time. CDR3 amino acids: CASSLAGLASSTDTQYF. CDR3 DNA: TGCGCCAGCAGCTTGGCGGGACTAGCTTCTAGCACAGATACGCAGTATTTT. The chain couples TRBV5-1 to TRBJ2-3, with TRBD2 identical over 9 bases. V shed 0 bases, J shed 0 bases, and the junction held 5 bases outside the gene matches. Per the germline V gene, CDR1 is SGHRS and CDR2 is YFSETQ. The CDR3 loop spans 17 amino acids.

V gene TRBV10-1 combines with J gene TRBJ2-5, with D possibly being TRBD1 (5 bases). Between the trimmed V and J ends, which lost 4 bases and 5 bases, there was a span of 11 bases. The CDR3 runs to 13 residues. The germline CDR1 and CDR2 sequences are WNHNN and SYGVQD (reference sequence). In DNA, the CDR3 is TGCGCCAGCAGTGGACAGCCAGGGGAGACCCAGTACTTC. This encodes CASSGQPGETQYF.

V and J are TRBV5-4 and TRBJ2-1; D might be TRBD2 (6 bases). Germline lookup yields CDR1 SGHNT and CDR2 YYREEE (reference sequence). The CDR3 is 12 residues long. V lost 4 bases to trimming and J lost 14 bases, with 16 bases between them. For the CDR3, the DNA is TGTGCCAGCAGCCCCGGGACTCCAAGTGAGTTCTTC. Encoded protein: CASSPGTPSEFF.

The chain has TRBV28 and TRBJ1-2; D remains ambiguous. The CDR3 runs 13 residues. Germline values: CDR1 MDHEN, CDR2 SYDVKM. Trimming shortened V by 2 bases and J by 4 bases, and 8 bases separated the two germline ends. CDR3 sequence reads: CASSLVDSYGYTF. CDR3 in DNA: TGTGCCAGCAGTTTAGTTGACTCCTATGGCTACACCTTC.

The rearrangement links TRBV18 to TRBJ2-1; D unresolved. V shed 3 bases and J shed 0 bases, with 6 bases lying between them. In germline, CDR1 is KGHSH, CDR2 LQKENI. The CDR3 totals 14 residues. CDR3 sequence: CASSPGSSYNEQFF. CDR3 nucleotide sequence: TGTGCCAGCTCACCCGGCAGCTCCTACAATGAGCAGTTCTTC.

The J gene is TRBJ1-2, the V gene TRBV10-3; the match to TRBD1 covers 10 bases. V dropped 2 bases and J dropped 7; count of bases not matched to a gene: 7. Germline lookup yields CDR1 ENHRY and CDR2 SYGVKD. The length of the CDR3 is 15 residues. This CDR3 is CAISEAGQGTRGYTF. CDR3 in DNA: TGTGCCATCAGTGAGGCGGGACAGGGGACTCGTGGCTACACCTTC.

This sequence joins TRBV11-1 and TRBJ1-1; 7 bases are a match to TRBD1. V shed 1 base, J shed 2 bases, and the junction held 7 bases outside the gene matches. The length of the CDR3 is 16 residues. The germline V gene has CDR1 SGHAT and CDR2 FQDESV (reference sequence). CDR3: CASSLGLTGRNTEAFF. CDR3 nucleotide sequence: TGTGCCAGCAGCTTAGGGTTGACAGGGAGAAACACTGAAGCTTTCTTT.

The J gene is TRBJ2-5, the V gene TRBV5-1; 9 positions match TRBD1. CDR3 length: 14 residues. V shed 2 bases and J 5 bases; nucleotides not matched to a gene: 4. Germline loops: CDR1 SGHRS, CDR2 YFSETQ. The CDR3 nucleotides read TGCGCCAGCAGCTTCACAGGGGGCGCGGAGACCCAGTACTTC. This translates into CASSFTGGAETQYF.

The chain joins TRBV6-1 to TRBJ1-2; TRBD1 might be the D (5 bases). The CDR3 consists of 15 residues. The germline V and J ends were trimmed by 2 bases and 3 bases, with 13 bases remaining between them. Germline CDR1 MNHNS, CDR2 SASEGT. The CDR3 loop is CASSEMGPRYYGYTF. In nucleotides, the CDR3 is TGTGCCAGCAGTGAAATGGGGCCCAGGTACTATGGCTACACCTTC.

The V gene is TRBV10-3, the J gene TRBJ2-7, with D perhaps matching TRBD2 (6 bases). Per the germline V gene, CDR1 is ENHRY and CDR2 is SYGVKD. V was pared by 4 bases and J by 0 bases, with 10 bases between. The CDR3 covers 14 residues. The CDR3 DNA is TGTGCCATCAGTGGTCAGCGGGCCTCCTACGAGCAGTACTTC. Translation gives CAISGQRASYEQYF.

Remarks on this clone: Distinct nucleotide sequences in the sample also encode this CDR3. The V and J genes are TRBV9 and TRBJ2-3; D gene uncertain. Germline CDR1 is SGDLS and CDR2 is YYNGEE. V was pared by 0 bases and J by 4 bases, with 9 bases between. This CDR3 has 14 amino acids. The chain's CDR3 is CASSVVGGSDTQYF. DNA of the CDR3: TGTGCCAGCAGCGTAGTAGGCGGCTCAGATACGCAGTATTTT.

This clone appeared once. The junction departs from germline at one end; a sequencing error may be responsible. This chain joins TRBV2 and TRBJ1-2; 10 bases are shared with TRBD1. The CDR3 has 12 amino acids. The germline V gene encodes CDR1 SNHLY and CDR2 FYNNEI. The CDR3 sequence: CASHYVTGGCTF. The CDR3 DNA follows: TGTGCCAGCCACTATGTGACAGGGGGCTGCACCTTC.

CDR3: CASKAYQETQYF. The CDR3 bases are TGTGCCAGCAAGGCGTACCAAGAGACCCAGTACTTC. This rearrangement joins TRBV2 to TRBJ2-5; D not certain. The V gene's germline CDR1 is SNHLY and CDR2 FYNNEI. The CDR3 is made up of 12 amino acids. V dropped 7 bases and J dropped 0 bases, with 6 bases sitting between them. Full variable domain (remainder filled in from reference TRBV2 and TRBJ2-5): EPEVTQTPSHQVTQMGQEVILRCVPISNHLYFYWYRQILGQKVEFLVSFYNNEISEKSEIFDDQFSVERPDGSNFTLKIRSTKLEDSAMYFCASKAYQETQYFGPGTRLLVL.

The chain carries TRBV14 and TRBJ2-7, with 7 positions matching TRBD1. Germline lookup yields CDR1 SGHDN and CDR2 FVKESK. J was trimmed by 2 bases and V by 1 base; bases with no gene match: 5. The CDR3 has 15 residues. In DNA, the CDR3 is TGTGCCAGCAGCCAAGTGAGGGGGCGCCCCTACGAGCAGTACTTC. This translates into CASSQVRGRPYEQYF.

The J gene is TRBJ2-3, the V gene TRBV29-1, with D unclear. The CDR3 runs to 12 residues. Looked up from germline, CDR1 is SQVTM and CDR2 is ANQGSEA. The V end lost 8 bases, the J end lost 0 bases, and 9 bases lay between the germline ends. CDR3 DNA: TGCAGCTCTCAGACTAGCACAGATACGCAGTATTTT. This gives the protein CSSQTSTDTQYF.

The rearrangement links TRBV28 to TRBJ2-7; the match to TRBD1 covers 8 bases. V was pared by 4 bases and J by 0 bases, with 11 bases of the junction left unmatched. This CDR3 has 17 residues. Germline V gene data show CDR1 as MDHEN and CDR2 as SYDVKM. In nucleotides, the CDR3 is TGTGCCAGCAGTTACAAGGGGGACAGGCCTCACTCCTACGAGCAGTACTTC. Amino acid sequence: CASSYKGDRPHSYEQYF.

The V call is TRBV18, the J call TRBJ2-3, with D tentatively TRBD1 or TRBD2 (5 bases each). The CDR3 totals 16 residues. V dropped 1 base and J dropped 4 bases, with 15 bases sitting between them. CDR1 and CDR2 (germline): KGHSH, LQKENI. CDR3 residues: CASSPQGRRGADTQYF. CDR3 nucleotides: TGTGCCAGCTCACCACAAGGGCGTCGGGGCGCAGATACGCAGTATTTT.

This clone was seen only a few times. The chain recombines TRBV19 with TRBJ1-1; 9 positions agree with TRBD1. The trim removed 1 base at V and 7 bases at J, leaving 13 bases unmatched. This CDR3 region has 17 residues. The germline V gene has CDR1 LNHDA and CDR2 SQIVND (reference sequence). The CDR3, as DNA: TGTGCCAGTAGTATAGGGACCGGACAGGGGTTACTCTATGAAGCTTTCTTT. It specifies CASSIGTGQGLLYEAFF.

The chain employs TRBV5-6 and TRBJ2-3; the D gene could be TRBD1 or TRBD2 (5 bases each). This CDR3 spans 15 amino acids. Germline V gives CDR1 SGHDT, CDR2 YYEEEE. Trimming removed 0 bases from V and 2 bases from J, with 10 bases in between. In DNA form, the CDR3 reads TGTGCCAGCAGCTTGGCGGGACCCTTCACAGATACGCAGTATTTT. This gives the protein CASSLAGPFTDTQYF.

The rearrangement uses TRBV4-3 and TRBJ1-2; no reliable D call. CDR3 length: 16 amino acids. V lost 1 base and J lost 2, with 14 bases in between. The germline V gene encodes CDR1 LGHNA and CDR2 YSLEER. DNA of the CDR3: TGCGCCAGCAGCCAAGGGGATCAGGTCCTCAACTATGGCTACACCTTC. Amino acids: CASSQGDQVLNYGYTF.

This clone was counted between two and nine times. The rearrangement uses TRBV4-1 and TRBJ1-5; 9 nucleotides agree with TRBD1. J lost 3 bases, V lost 1 base, and 10 bases had no gene match. From germline, CDR1 is MGHRA and CDR2 YSYEKL. CDR3 size: 18 residues. The CDR3 bases are TGCGCCAGCAGCCAAGTTACAGGGGGCGGGACCCTCAATCAGCCCCAGCATTTT. It yields the protein CASSQVTGGGTLNQPQHF.